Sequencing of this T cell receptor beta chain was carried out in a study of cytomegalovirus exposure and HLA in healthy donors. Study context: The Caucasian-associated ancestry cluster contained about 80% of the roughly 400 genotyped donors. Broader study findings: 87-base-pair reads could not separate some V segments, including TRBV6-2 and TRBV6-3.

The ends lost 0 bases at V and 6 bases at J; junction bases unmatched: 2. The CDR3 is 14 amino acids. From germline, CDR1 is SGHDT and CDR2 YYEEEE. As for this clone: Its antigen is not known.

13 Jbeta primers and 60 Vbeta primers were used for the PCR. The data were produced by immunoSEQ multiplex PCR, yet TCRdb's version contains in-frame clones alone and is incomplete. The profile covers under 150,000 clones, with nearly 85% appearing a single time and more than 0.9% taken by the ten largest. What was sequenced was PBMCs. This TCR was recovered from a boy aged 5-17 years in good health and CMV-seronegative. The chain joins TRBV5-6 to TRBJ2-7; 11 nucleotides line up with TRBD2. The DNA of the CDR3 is TGTGCCAGCAGCTTGGGACTAGCGGGAAGCGAGCAGTACTTC. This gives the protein CASSLGLAGSEQYF.